The 14 T cell receptor beta chains below all came from one sample that was sequenced in a study of vaccination and CD4 T cells after COVID-19. Their antigens are not known. Cultured CD4+ T cells had their DNA profiled by the Oncomine TCR Beta short-read assay. TCRdb reprocessed the PCR reads via MiXCR and lists one record per CDR3 protein. The repertoire includes about 18,000 distinct CDR3 sequences, roughly 55% of them detected once, and approximately 17% sits in the top ten. Treatment: approximately 11-day PBMC culture with coronavirus spike peptide pools or control peptides (ViraFEST assay). Sequenced here: CD4+ T cells from blood, cultured in vitro, sampled before SARS-CoV-2 vaccination. The receptors come from a human donor who had recovered from COVID-19.

The V call is TRBV6-2 or TRBV6-3, the J call TRBJ2-7; D is possibly TRBD1 (5 bases). Between the trimmed V and J ends, which lost 0 bases and 7 bases, there was a span of 13 bases. The germline V gene encodes CDR1 MNHEY and CDR2 SVGEGT. This CDR3 contains 14 residues. CDR3 coding DNA: TGTGCCAGCAGTTACTCGTGGGGCCGTGGTGAGCAGTACTTC. This encodes CASSYSWGRGEQYF.

This clonotype has only a few counts. The V and J genes are TRBV7-3 and TRBJ2-2; TRBD2 matches 7 bases. CDR1 is SGHTA and CDR2 is FQGTGA in the germline V gene. V trimming: 2 bases; J trimming: 3 bases; junction bases outside the gene matches: 3. The CDR3 spans 15 residues. CDR3 in amino acids: CASSLLGRDTGELFF. CDR3 nucleotides: TGTGCCAGCAGCTTATTGGGGAGGGACACCGGGGAGCTGTTTTTT.

This clonotype was observed a handful of times. The V and J genes are TRBV6-1 and TRBJ1-1; a possible D gene is TRBD1 (5 bases). This CDR3 is 14 amino acids long. The V end lost 7 bases, the J end lost 1 base, and 13 bases lay between the germline ends. Germline V gene data show CDR1 as MNHNS and CDR2 as SASEGT. CDR3 DNA sequence: TGTGCCAGCACGCGGTCAACAGGGAACACTGAAGCTTTCTTT. It is translated as CASTRSTGNTEAFF.

In this sample, this clonotype turned up a few times. The chain employs TRBV5-8 and TRBJ2-5, with 7 bases identical to TRBD2. V lost 3 bases, J lost 1 base, and 9 bases stayed unmatched. The length of the CDR3 is 16 residues. CDR1 is SGHTS, CDR2 YDEGEE, per germline. The CDR3 reads CASSSPRLAGQETQYF. The CDR3 nucleotides read TGTGCCAGCAGCTCCCCGAGACTAGCAGGCCAAGAGACCCAGTACTTC.

The V and J genes are TRBV7-2 and TRBJ1-5; the D is unclear. Germline values: CDR1 SGHTA, CDR2 FQGNSA. The V end was cut by 1 base, the J end by 7 bases, with 5 bases between. CDR3 length equals 12 residues. CDR3 bases: TGTGCCAGCAGCTTAGGTGCCCAGCCCCAGCATTTT. Its translation: CASSLGAQPQHF.

The chain uses TRBV27 and TRBJ1-2; weak D call: TRBD1 (5 bases). CDR3 length: 15 amino acids. Germline V gene sequence: CDR1 MNHEY, CDR2 SMNVEV (reference sequence). Trimming shortened V by 5 bases and J by 7 bases, and 20 bases separated the two germline ends. The CDR3 DNA is TGTGCCAGCAGTCCCCTAAATCAGGGTGTGGCTGGCTACACCTTC. It specifies CASSPLNQGVAGYTF.

By its share, this clonotype is medium-sized. V usage is TRBV20-1 and J usage is TRBJ1-2; 8 bases are a match to TRBD1. Trimming removed 6 bases from V and 8 bases from J; junction bases left unmatched: 8. The CDR3 totals 12 residues. Germline CDR1 reads DFQATT; CDR2 reads SNEGSKA (reference sequence). CDR3 region: CSADQGARGYTF. CDR3 coding DNA: TGCAGTGCGGATCAGGGGGCACGGGGCTACACCTTC.

The chain has TRBV18 and TRBJ1-5; weak D call: TRBD1 (5 bases). This CDR3 is 14 amino acids long. Germline-derived CDR1 and CDR2 are KGHSH and LQKENI. Trimming removed 5 bases at V and 3 bases at J, with 11 bases between. The CDR3 spells CASSDMTDNQPQHF. Here the CDR3 DNA reads TGTGCCAGCTCAGATATGACAGACAATCAGCCCCAGCATTTT.

This chain uses TRBV20-1 with TRBJ1-4, with TRBD1 identical over 7 bases. Trimming at V came to 3 bases and at J to 0 bases, leaving 4 bases not matched to a gene. This CDR3 has 15 amino acids. CDR1 is DFQATT and CDR2 is SNEGSKA in the germline V gene (reference sequence). CDR3 in amino acids: CSASWDSPTNEKLFF. The CDR3 nucleotides are TGCAGTGCTAGTTGGGACAGTCCAACTAATGAAAAACTGTTTTTT.

The V and J genes are TRBV5-1 and TRBJ1-1, with D perhaps TRBD1 (6 bases). CDR1 is SGHRS, CDR2 YFSETQ, per germline. There are 14 residues in the CDR3. Trimming took off 4 bases at V and 5 bases at J, with 15 bases between the two ends. In DNA, the CDR3 is TGCGCCAGCAGCCCTTCAGGGGAGAGAACTGAAGCTTTCTTT. This translates into CASSPSGERTEAFF.

V is TRBV6-1 and J is TRBJ1-5, with D tentatively TRBD1 (6 bases). V gave up 6 bases and J gave up 3 bases, with 15 bases separating them. Germline CDR1 is MNHNS and CDR2 is SASEGT. CDR3 length equals 15 residues. CDR3 amino acids: CASRVPGQLNQPQHF. The CDR3 nucleotides read TGTGCCAGCAGAGTGCCGGGACAACTCAATCAGCCCCAGCATTTT.

This clonotype was counted between two and nine times. The rearrangement joins TRBV7-9 to TRBJ2-7; D is perhaps TRBD1 (6 bases). This CDR3 has 14 amino acids. Trimming took 5 bases from V and 5 from J, leaving 16 bases between them. Germline assignment: CDR1 SEHNR and CDR2 FQNEAQ (reference sequence). CDR3 DNA sequence: TGTGCCAGCAGCGCCCACAGGGCTCGGGACGAGCAGTACTTC. This codes for CASSAHRARDEQYF.

The J gene is TRBJ1-1, the V gene TRBV2, with TRBD1 matching over 8 bases. Per the germline V gene, CDR1 is SNHLY and CDR2 is FYNNEI. The CDR3 is made up of 12 amino acids. The trim removed 4 bases at V and 7 bases at J, leaving 2 bases unmatched. The CDR3 here is CASSVQGVEAFF. CDR3 DNA sequence: TGTGCCAGCAGTGTACAGGGGGTTGAAGCTTTCTTT.

The chain is built from TRBV7-2 and TRBJ2-5, with a weak D call TRBD2 (5 bases). This CDR3 is built from 13 residues. Trimming shortened V by 5 bases and J by 0 bases, and 7 bases separated the two germline ends. CDR1 is SGHTA, CDR2 FQGNSA, per germline. CDR3 sequence reads: CASSRGNQETQYF. CDR3 DNA: TGTGCCAGCAGCAGAGGGAACCAAGAGACCCAGTACTTC. Combining the CDR3 with reference TRBV7-2 and TRBJ2-5 gives the whole variable domain GAGVSQSPSNKVTEKGKDVELRCDPISGHTALYWYRQSLGQGLEFLIYFQGNSAPDKSGLPSDRFSAERTGGSVSTLTIQRTQQEDSAVYLCASSRGNQETQYFGPGTRLLVL.